This TCR beta chain is drawn from a study of blood T cells in healthy people across ages. Study-level points and caveats: Older age coincided with a roughly linear decline in TCR beta diversity per million T cells.

It was with a sample-barcoded 5' primer and a J-beta primer mix that a second PCR of roughly 6 to 11 cycles was run. Each single sample gave us at least 2.5 million CDR3-containing paired-end reads. One entry per CDR3 protein results from TCRdb running MiXCR on the 5' RACE reads. The table lists almost 1 million distinct CDR3 sequences, roughly 47% of them singletons. A remark on this clonotype: What it recognizes is unknown.

Germline CDR1 MNHEY, CDR2 SMNVEV (reference sequence). The CDR3 spans 15 residues. The sequence came from a woman aged 60-70 years in good health. The sample was blood. V is TRBV27 and J is TRBJ2-5, with TRBD1 matching over 9 bases. The J call may be faulty, since TRBJ2-7 better matches the DNA end. CDR3 region: CASSLGQGFLNEQYF. CDR3 DNA sequence: TGTGCCAGCAGTTTGGGACAGGGCTTTCTCAACGAGCAGTACTTC.